The present entry profiles one T cell receptor beta chain with its context. Antigen specificity is unknown. Trimming cost V 4 bases and J 3 bases; bases outside gene matches: 2. From germline, CDR1 is LNHDA and CDR2 SQIVND (reference sequence). The CDR3 is 14 residues long. 60 Vbeta and 13 Jbeta primers were used in PCR. Clones were sequenced by immunoSEQ multiplex PCR, and TCRdb holds only the in-frame ones, with some missing. The data contain over 130,000 clones, under 90% of them seen just once; the ten biggest clones take up approximately 2.3%. This record belongs to a study of cytomegalovirus exposure and HLA in healthy donors. Study-level points and caveats: Analyses of presence/absence relied on an assumption of roughly uniform sequencing depth across donors. While the bulk of TCR sequences proved rare, some public TCRs turned up in many donors.

The TCR was taken from a male donor in good health and CMV-seronegative. The rearrangement links TRBV19 to TRBJ2-5; 10 bases match TRBD1. Sample: PBMCs. The CDR3 is CASSTGTGEETQYF. DNA for the CDR3: TGTGCCAGTAGTACCGGGACAGGGGAAGAGACCCAGTACTTC.